The next 2 T cell receptor beta chains were all read from a single sample in a study of beta chain features in type 1 diabetes. TCRB transcripts that were expressed got sequenced, as all of the isolated RNA had been reverse transcribed. Measured with immunoSEQ multiplex PCR; TCRdb has only the in-frame clones, and not every one. The sample lists hundreds of thousands of clones, over 13% occurring once. Findings of the study overall: Among all four CD4+ subsets, Type 1 diabetes patients had TCRB CDR3s that were moderately but significantly shorter.

Their specific antigens are unknown. The sequencing sample was made of naive CD4+ T cells from blood. The receptor source for this set is a man aged 18-30 years with type 1 diabetes.

As to this clone: This sample also contains other DNA sequences that code for the same CDR3. The chain recombines TRBV30 with TRBJ1-5; tentatively, D is TRBD1 (6 bases). Looked up from germline, CDR1 is GTSNPN and CDR2 is SVGIG (reference sequence). The germline V and J ends were trimmed by 0 bases and 2 bases, with 8 bases remaining between them. The CDR3 has 14 amino acids. CDR3 in DNA: TGTGCCTGGAGTGTAGGACAGCGCAATCAGCCCCAGCATTTT. Its protein is CAWSVGQRNQPQHF.

The chain combines TRBV6-6 with TRBJ2-3; perhaps TRBD2 as D (6 bases). The CDR3 has 13 residues. The V gene's germline CDR1 is MNHNY and CDR2 SVGAGI (reference sequence). V was pared by 7 bases and J by 4 bases, with 12 bases between. CDR3 DNA sequence: TGTGCCAGCACCGCCTCGGGGGCAGATACGCAGTATTTT. Its translation is CASTASGADTQYF.